One and the same sample provided the 2 T cell receptor beta chains below, sequenced in a study of memory CD4+ T cells and cytomegalovirus serostatus. Single viable CD3+CD4+CD8-CD45RO+ cells were sorted as the memory CD4+ T cells. Profiled with immunoSEQ multiplex PCR; TCRdb holds only in-frame clones, not every one. Altogether some 30,000 clones are present, under 80% being singletons, with the ten largest covering 0.63%. The sample was memory CD4+ T cells from blood. Source of these receptors: an adult in good health and CMV-seronegative. Some clones in this sample may be carry-over from other donors' samples.

The rearrangement uses TRBV10-3 and TRBJ1-4, with 10 bases matching TRBD1. The V gene's germline CDR1 is ENHRY and CDR2 SYGVKD. The CDR3 runs 13 residues. Trimming at V came to 4 bases and at J to 8 bases, leaving 1 base not matched to a gene. Here the CDR3 DNA reads TGTGCCATCAGTGCGACAGGGGGCGAAAAACTGTTTTTT. This translates into CAISATGGEKLFF.

This rearrangement joins TRBV5-1 to TRBJ1-6, with no clear D. The V end was cut by 0 bases, the J end by 0 bases, with 13 bases between. CDR3 length equals 18 residues. Germline CDR1 and CDR2: SGHRS and YFSETQ. CDR3 in amino acids: CASSLAPGFDSYNSPLHF. The CDR3 nucleotides are TGCGCCAGCAGCTTGGCCCCAGGTTTCGACTCCTATAATTCACCCCTCCACTTT.